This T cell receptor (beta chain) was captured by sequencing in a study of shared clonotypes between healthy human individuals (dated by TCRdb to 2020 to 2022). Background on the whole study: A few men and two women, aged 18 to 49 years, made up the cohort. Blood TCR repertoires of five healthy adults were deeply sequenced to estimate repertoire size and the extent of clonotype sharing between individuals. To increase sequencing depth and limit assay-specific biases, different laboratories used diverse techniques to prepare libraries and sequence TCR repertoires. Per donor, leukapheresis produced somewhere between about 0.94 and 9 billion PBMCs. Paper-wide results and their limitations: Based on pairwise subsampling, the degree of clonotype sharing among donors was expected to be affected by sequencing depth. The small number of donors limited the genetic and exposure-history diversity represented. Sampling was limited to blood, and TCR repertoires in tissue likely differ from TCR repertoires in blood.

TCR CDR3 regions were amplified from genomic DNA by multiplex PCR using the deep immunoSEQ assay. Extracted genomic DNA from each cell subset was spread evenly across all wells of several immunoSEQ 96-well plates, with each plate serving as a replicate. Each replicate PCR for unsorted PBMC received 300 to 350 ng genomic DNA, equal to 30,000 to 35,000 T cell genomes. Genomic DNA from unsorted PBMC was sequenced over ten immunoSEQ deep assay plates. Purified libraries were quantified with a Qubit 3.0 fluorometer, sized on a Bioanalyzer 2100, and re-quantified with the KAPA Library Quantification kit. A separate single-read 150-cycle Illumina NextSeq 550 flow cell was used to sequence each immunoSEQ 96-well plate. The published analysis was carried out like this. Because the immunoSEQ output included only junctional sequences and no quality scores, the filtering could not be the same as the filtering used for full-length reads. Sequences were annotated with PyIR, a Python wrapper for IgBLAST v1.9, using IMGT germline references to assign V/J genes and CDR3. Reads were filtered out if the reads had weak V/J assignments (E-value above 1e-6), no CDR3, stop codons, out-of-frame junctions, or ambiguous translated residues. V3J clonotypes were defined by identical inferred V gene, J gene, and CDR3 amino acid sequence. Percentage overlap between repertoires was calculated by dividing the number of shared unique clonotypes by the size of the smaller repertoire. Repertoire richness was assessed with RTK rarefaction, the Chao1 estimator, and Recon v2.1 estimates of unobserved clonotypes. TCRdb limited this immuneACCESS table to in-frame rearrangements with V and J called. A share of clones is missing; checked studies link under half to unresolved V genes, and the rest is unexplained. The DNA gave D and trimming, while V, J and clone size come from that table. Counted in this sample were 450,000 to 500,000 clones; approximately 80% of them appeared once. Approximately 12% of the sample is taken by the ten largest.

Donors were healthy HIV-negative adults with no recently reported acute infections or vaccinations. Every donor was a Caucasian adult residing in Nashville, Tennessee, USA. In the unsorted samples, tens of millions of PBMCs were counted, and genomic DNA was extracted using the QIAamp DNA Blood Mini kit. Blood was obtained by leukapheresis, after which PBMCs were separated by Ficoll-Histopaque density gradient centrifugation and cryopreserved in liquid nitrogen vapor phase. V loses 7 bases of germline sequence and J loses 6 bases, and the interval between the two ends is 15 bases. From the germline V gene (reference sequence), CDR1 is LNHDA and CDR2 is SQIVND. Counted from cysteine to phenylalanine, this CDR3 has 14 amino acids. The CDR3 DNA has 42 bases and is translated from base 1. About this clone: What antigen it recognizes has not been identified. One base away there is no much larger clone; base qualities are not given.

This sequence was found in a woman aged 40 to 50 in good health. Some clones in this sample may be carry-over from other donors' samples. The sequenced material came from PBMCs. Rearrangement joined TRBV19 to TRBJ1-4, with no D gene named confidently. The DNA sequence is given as TGTGCCAGTACCGGGAATTGGCCCTATGAAAAACTGTTTTTT. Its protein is CASTGNWPYEKLFF.